Described below is a single T cell receptor (beta chain) sequence and its context. This entry belongs to a study of blood T cell repertoires in COVID-19. CDR3 length: 16 residues. Original methodology: Scientists estimated how many nucleated cells there were by amplifying reference gene primers. Method: immunoSEQ multiplex PCR; TCRdb's copy keeps in-frame clones and lacks some. V and J calls and clone size are those listed in that table; D and trimming were worked out from the DNA. The table records under 250,000 clones, roughly 83% of them present only once. Sequenced input: peripheral blood. The J gene is TRBJ1-5, the V gene TRBV21-1; the table assigns TRBD1, which was not confirmed against the DNA. TRBV21-1 is tagged as a pseudogene. This clonotype originated in an elderly woman with COVID-19, enrolled during active disease. CDR3 amino acids: CASSKGPEGGIQPQHF. CDR3 sequence (DNA): TGTGCCAGCAGCAAAGGACCGGAAGGGGGCATTCAGCCCCAGCATTTT.